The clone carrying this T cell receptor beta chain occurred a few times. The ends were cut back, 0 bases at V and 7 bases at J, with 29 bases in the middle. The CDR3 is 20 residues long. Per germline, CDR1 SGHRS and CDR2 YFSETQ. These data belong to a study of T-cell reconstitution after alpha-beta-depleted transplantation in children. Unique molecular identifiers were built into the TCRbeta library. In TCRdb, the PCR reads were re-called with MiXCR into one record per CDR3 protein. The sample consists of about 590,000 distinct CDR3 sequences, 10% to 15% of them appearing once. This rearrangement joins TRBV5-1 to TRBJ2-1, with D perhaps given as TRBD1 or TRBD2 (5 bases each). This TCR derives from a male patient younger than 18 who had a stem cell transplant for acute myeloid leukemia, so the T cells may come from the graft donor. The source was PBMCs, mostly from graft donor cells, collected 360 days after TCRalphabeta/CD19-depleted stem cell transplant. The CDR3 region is CASSLEGAPREPNRRNEQFF. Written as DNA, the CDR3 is TGCGCCAGCAGCTTGGAAGGGGCCCCCAGGGAACCAAACCGGAGGAATGAGCAGTTCTTC.